The 20 T cell receptor beta chains given below trace back to one sample, sequenced in a study of PD-L1 blockade in urothelial cancer. Sequenced by immunoSEQ multiplex PCR; TCRdb stores in-frame clones only, minus some. In the table there are fewer than 45,000 clones, roughly four fifths of which are singletons. Noted time point: pretreatment peripheral blood. The starting material was PBMCs, obtained around atezolizumab (anti-PD-L1) treatment. The source is a man aged 60 to 69 with urothelial cancer.

V usage is TRBV5-8 and J usage is TRBJ1-4; 9 bases match TRBD1. The CDR3 spans 14 residues. Germline-derived CDR1 and CDR2 are SGHTS and YDEGEE. V was clipped by 5 bases and J by 3 bases; unmatched bases: 2. CDR3 region: CASRRQGANEKLFF. DNA of the CDR3: TGTGCCAGCAGGCGACAGGGGGCTAATGAAAAACTGTTTTTT.

J is TRBJ2-3 and V is TRBV6-5; tentative D call: TRBD2 (5 bases). The V end lost 7 bases, the J end lost 1 base, and 12 bases lay between the germline ends. The CDR3 runs to 14 residues. CDR1 and CDR2 from the germline V gene are MNHEY and SVGAGI. The CDR3 loop reads CASTDSGGTDTQYF. In DNA form, the CDR3 reads TGTGCCAGCACAGACTCCGGGGGCACAGATACGCAGTATTTT.

This clone was observed a single time. The chain employs TRBV10-3 and TRBJ2-3, with D tentatively TRBD2 (6 bases). V lost 2 bases and J lost 2, with 8 bases in between. Looked up from germline, CDR1 is ENHRY and CDR2 is SYGVKD. This CDR3 comprises 14 residues. CDR3 nucleotide sequence: TGTGCCATCAGTGAGGGGGGGAACACAGATACGCAGTATTTT. As protein: CAISEGGNTDTQYF.

This clone was detected only a few times. The rearrangement links TRBV28 to TRBJ1-4; no clear D gene. Trimming took 3 bases from V and 6 from J, leaving 11 bases between them. The CDR3 has 14 residues. Germline loops: CDR1 MDHEN, CDR2 SYDVKM. As DNA, the CDR3 is TGTGCCAGCAGTTTTAGAACAGTTGATGAAAAACTGTTTTTT. This encodes CASSFRTVDEKLFF.

The chain has TRBV9 and TRBJ2-2; 8 bases match TRBD1. Unmatched junction bases numbered 15, after V lost 4 bases and J lost 7 bases. The CDR3 runs 17 residues. Germline loops: CDR1 SGDLS, CDR2 YYNGEE. The CDR3 DNA reads as TGTGCCAGCAGCTCGGGGCCTGACAGGGGTTTCTTCGGGGAGCTGTTTTTT. Translating it yields CASSSGPDRGFFGELFF.

The genes are TRBV27 and TRBJ2-1; no clear D. The CDR3 is made up of 10 amino acids. Trimming took off 8 bases at V and 9 bases at J, with 8 bases between the two ends. Per the germline V gene, CDR1 is MNHEY and CDR2 is SMNVEV (reference sequence). In DNA form, the CDR3 reads TGTGCCAGCGCGGTAGTTGAGCAGTTCTTC. This translates into CASAVVEQFF.

The genes are TRBV28 and TRBJ2-5; D possibly corresponds to TRBD2 (6 bases). The CDR3 covers 12 residues. CDR1 MDHEN and CDR2 SYDVKM come from the germline V gene. V lost 7 bases and J 5 bases, leaving 11 bases between the germline ends. The CDR3: CASTMEGETQYF. In DNA, the CDR3 is TGTGCCAGCACCATGGAGGGGGAGACCCAGTACTTC.

The genes are TRBV7-8 and TRBJ2-2; 7 bases match TRBD1. CDR1 and CDR2 from the germline V gene are SGHVS and FQNEAQ. This CDR3 region has 15 residues. J was trimmed by 6 bases and V by 5 bases; bases with no gene match: 9. CDR3 sequence reads: CASSPYRGLAGELFF. The CDR3 region has the DNA TGTGCCAGCAGCCCTTACAGGGGATTGGCCGGGGAGCTGTTTTTT.

The chain carries TRBV29-1 and TRBJ2-4; D call uncertain. The CDR3 has 16 amino acids. Germline lookup yields CDR1 SQVTM and CDR2 ANQGSEA. Deletions cut 7 bases from V and 0 bases from J, with 19 bases between. The CDR3 DNA reads as TGCAGCGCTCCCCGTCAGGAAACTCTAGCCAAAAACATTCAGTACTTC. Protein: CSAPRQETLAKNIQYF.

The chain uses TRBV5-6 and TRBJ2-7; TRBD1 aligns across 7 bases. V shed 5 bases and J 4 bases; nucleotides not matched to a gene: 6. Germline V gives CDR1 SGHDT, CDR2 YYEEEE. CDR3 length equals 13 residues. The CDR3 here is CASRMKGAYEQYF. CDR3 in DNA: TGTGCCAGCAGGATGAAGGGGGCTTACGAGCAGTACTTC.

The V call is TRBV10-3, the J call TRBJ2-3, with TRBD1 as a possible D gene (6 bases). The CDR3 covers 17 residues. V lost 0 bases and J 0 bases, leaving 13 bases between the germline ends. The germline gives CDR1 ENHRY, CDR2 SYGVKD. CDR3 region: CAISESVGQTSTDTQYF. CDR3 coding DNA: TGTGCCATCAGTGAGTCGGTCGGACAGACTAGCACAGATACGCAGTATTTT.

The J gene is TRBJ2-7, the V gene TRBV11-2; D perhaps matches TRBD1 (6 bases). The CDR3 is made up of 13 amino acids. CDR1 and CDR2 (germline): SGHAT, FQNNGV. The V end was cut by 5 bases, the J end by 6 bases, with 14 bases between. CDR3 sequence: CASSQGSAPEQYF. CDR3 sequence (DNA): TGTGCCAGCAGCCAGGGGAGTGCTCCCGAGCAGTACTTC. Full variable domain (missing parts from reference TRBV11-2 and TRBJ2-7): EAGVAQSPRYKIIEKRQSVAFWCNPISGHATLYWYQQILGQGPKLLIQFQNNGVVDDSQLPKDRFSAERLKGVDSTLKIQPAKLEDSAVYLCASSQGSAPEQYFGPGTRLTVT.

This clone was seen more than once but under ten times. This chain links TRBV5-1 with TRBJ2-3; 8 bases are shared with TRBD1. The CDR3 runs to 20 residues. Germline loops: CDR1 SGHRS, CDR2 YFSETQ. The junction had 21 bases not matched to a gene; V was cut back by 3 bases and J by 3 bases. The CDR3 DNA is TGCGCCAGCAGCTCGGGGGAACAGGGGGTCTATTCCCGACTAACAGATACGCAGTATTTT. This gives the protein CASSSGEQGVYSRLTDTQYF.

The chain has TRBV27 and TRBJ2-5; D is unclear. CDR3 length: 14 residues. V lost 5 bases to trimming and J lost 4 bases, with 14 bases between them. Germline V gives CDR1 MNHEY, CDR2 SMNVEV (reference sequence). CDR3 sequence: CASSPDSFGETQYF. DNA for the CDR3: TGTGCCAGCAGTCCAGACTCATTCGGAGAGACCCAGTACTTC.

V usage is TRBV5-1 and J usage is TRBJ1-4, with 8 bases that match TRBD1. V shed 2 bases, J shed 5 bases, and the junction held 5 bases outside the gene matches. Germline V gene sequence: CDR1 SGHRS, CDR2 YFSETQ. The CDR3 totals 15 residues. CDR3: CASSFQGAKNEKLFF. DNA of the CDR3: TGCGCCAGCAGCTTTCAGGGGGCCAAAAATGAAAAACTGTTTTTT. Together with reference TRBV5-1 and TRBJ1-4, the CDR3 gives the full variable domain: KAGVTQTPRYLIKTRGQQVTLSCSPISGHRSVSWYQQTPGQGLQFLFEYFSETQRNKGNFPGRFSGRQFSNSRSEMNVSTLELGDSALYLCASSFQGAKNEKLFFGSGTQLSVL.

The CDR3 DNA reads as TGTGCCAGCAGCTCTCGACAGAGAAGGAACACTGAAGCTTTCTTT. This gives the protein CASSSRQRRNTEAFF. V and J are TRBV7-2 and TRBJ1-1; a weak D match, TRBD1 (5 bases). CDR1 is SGHTA, CDR2 FQGNSA, per germline. V lost 4 bases and J 1 base, leaving 13 bases between the germline ends. The CDR3 covers 15 residues.

V is TRBV6-5 and J is TRBJ1-2; possible D gene TRBD1, 6 bases. V gave up 5 bases and J gave up 8 bases, with 21 bases separating them. The germline V gene has CDR1 MNHEY and CDR2 SVGAGI. The CDR3 extends over 15 amino acids. DNA for the CDR3: TGTGCCAGCAGTCGATTTCGTGGGGGGGCGTGGGGCTACACCTTC. Translation gives CASSRFRGGAWGYTF.

The V and J genes are TRBV28 and TRBJ1-3; maybe TRBD1 (5 bases). The CDR3 covers 14 residues. Germline-derived CDR1 and CDR2 are MDHEN and SYDVKM. V was pared by 6 bases and J by 0 bases, with 9 bases between. CDR3 in amino acids: CASRPGGSGNTIYF. DNA of the CDR3: TGTGCCAGCAGACCGGGGGGCTCTGGAAACACCATATATTTT.

The J gene is TRBJ2-2, the V gene TRBV19; 10 nucleotides agree with TRBD1. The CDR3 consists of 17 residues. J lost 7 bases, V lost 3 bases, and 11 bases had no gene match. CDR1 and CDR2 (germline): LNHDA, SQIVND (reference sequence). For the CDR3, the DNA is TGTGCCAGTAGTATTGGCGGGGAGACAGGGGGCCACGGGGAGCTGTTTTTT. As protein: CASSIGGETGGHGELFF. The full variable domain, rest sourced from reference TRBV19 and TRBJ2-2, is DGGITQSPKYLFRKEGQNVTLSCEQNLNHDAMYWYRQDPGQGLRLIYYSQIVNDFQKGDIAEGYSVSREKKESFPLTVTSAQKNPTAFYLCASSIGGETGGHGELFFGEGSRLTVL.

V is TRBV5-1 and J is TRBJ2-6; 7 nucleotides match TRBD1. Germline assignment: CDR1 SGHRS and CDR2 YFSETQ. V lost 4 bases to trimming and J lost 0 bases; unmatched junction nucleotides: 7. CDR3 length equals 17 residues. Written as DNA, the CDR3 is TGCGCCAGCAGCCCGTGGACAGGCAGCTCTGGGGCCAACGTCCTGACTTTC. Its protein product is CASSPWTGSSGANVLTF. The whole variable domain, filled in from reference TRBV5-1 and TRBJ2-6, reads KAGVTQTPRYLIKTRGQQVTLSCSPISGHRSVSWYQQTPGQGLQFLFEYFSETQRNKGNFPGRFSGRQFSNSRSEMNVSTLELGDSALYLCASSPWTGSSGANVLTFGAGSRLTVL.